This TCR beta chain was captured by sequencing in a study of early T cells in non-severe SARS-CoV-2 infection. V lost 4 bases and J 4 bases, leaving 16 bases between the germline ends. The germline CDR1 and CDR2 sequences are MGHDK and SYGVNS. This CDR3 comprises 16 residues. This clonotype was counted many times. Each cDNA molecule carried a unique molecular identifier. TCRdb used MiXCR to reprocess the 5' RACE reads, holding one entry per CDR3 protein. The sample has 65,000 to 95,000 distinct CDR3 sequences; around 5% are singletons. The V gene is TRBV25-1, the J gene TRBJ2-2; possible D gene TRBD1, 6 bases. This sequence was found in an adult who was a healthcare worker with PCR-confirmed SARS-CoV-2 infection or an uninfected control (not recorded which). Sequenced here: whole blood, sampled at baseline. The CDR3 coding sequence is TGTGCCAGCAGTGTCCTTCTCGGACAGTTCACCGGGGAGCTGTTTTTT. It is translated as CASSVLLGQFTGELFF.